This T cell receptor beta chain was profiled in a study of CD8 T cells in ankylosing spondylitis. Findings of the study overall: Ankylosing spondylitis blood appeared to carry a characteristic TCR beta motif of roughly eight highly homologous variants.

One entry per CDR3 protein, called by TCRdb with MiXCR from the 5' RACE reads. Here the sample spans around 150,000 distinct CDR3 sequences, approximately 44% being singletons. As for this clonotype: Its antigen remains unknown.

Per germline, CDR1 SEHNR and CDR2 FQNEAQ (reference sequence). After removal of 0 bases from V and 5 bases from J, the junction contained 3 bases not matched to a gene. The CDR3 covers 15 residues. This sequence originates from a male donor with ankylosing spondylitis. The sequencing input was synovial fluid, either unsorted or a sorted T cell fraction (not recorded which). The rearrangement links TRBV7-9 to TRBJ2-2; 7 bases fit TRBD2. CDR3 in DNA: TGTGCCAGCAGCTTAGCTAGCGGGCTAACCGGGGAGCTGTTTTTT. Translated: CASSLASGLTGELFF.